A single sample is the source of the 3 T cell receptor beta chains below, sequenced in a study of cytomegalovirus exposure and HLA in healthy donors. Generated by immunoSEQ multiplex PCR, the TCRdb table keeps only in-frame clones and is missing some. The sample yields about 220,000 clones, just over 85% seen once. The material sequenced was PBMCs. Receptors originate from a young woman in good health and CMV-seronegative.

The gene calls are TRBV27 and TRBJ2-1; D is uncertain. Trimming left V 4 bases short and J 3 bases short, with 10 bases between. The CDR3 extends over 14 amino acids. Germline values: CDR1 MNHEY, CDR2 SMNVEV (reference sequence). The CDR3 reads CASSSPEVYNEQFF. The CDR3 coding sequence is TGTGCCAGCAGTTCCCCAGAAGTCTACAATGAGCAGTTCTTC.

V usage is TRBV7-6 and J usage is TRBJ2-3; 11 bases fit TRBD1. CDR3 length equals 19 residues. Germline trimming cut 0 bases from V and 4 bases from J; bases unmatched to any gene: 12. The germline CDR1 and CDR2 sequences are SGHVS and FNYEAQ. The CDR3 DNA reads TGTGCCAGCAGCTTAGCGCAGGTAGGCCCGGGACAGGGGGCAGATACGCAGTATTTT. It codes for CASSLAQVGPGQGADTQYF. The full variable domain, rest sourced from reference TRBV7-6 and TRBJ2-3, is GAGVSQSPRYKVTKRGQDVALRCDPISGHVSLYWYRQALGQGPEFLTYFNYEAQQDKSGLPNDRFSAERPEGSISTLTIQRTEQRDSAMYRCASSLAQVGPGQGADTQYFGPGTRLTVL.

The chain joins TRBV5-1 to TRBJ2-5; TRBD2 matches at 10 bases. CDR1 is SGHRS, CDR2 YFSETQ, per germline. V gave up 1 base and J gave up 5 bases; unmatched junction bases: 2. This CDR3 has 14 residues. The CDR3, as DNA: TGCGCCAGCAGCTTGACTAGCGGGACGGAGACCCAGTACTTC. Translating it yields CASSLTSGTETQYF.